The present entry profiles one T cell receptor beta chain with its context. Its specificity is not known. The data originate from a study of cytomegalovirus exposure and HLA in healthy donors. In the study overall: Assignment to the Caucasian-associated ancestry cluster applied to around 76% of the approximately 360 genotyped donors. The study's findings and limits: A later analysis linked around 15,000 TCR beta sequences to HLA alleles at 0.05 false discovery rate. In most subjects, TCR beta sequences reportedly gave accurate predictions of HLA-A and HLA-B alleles.

PCR involved 60 Vbeta and 13 Jbeta primers. The assay was immunoSEQ multiplex PCR, and TCRdb's table has in-frame clones only and misses some. The data hold roughly 170,000 clones, with around 80% observed a single time. Germline V gives CDR1 GTSNPN, CDR2 SVGIG (reference sequence). The V and J ends lost 2 bases and 2 bases, in that order; junction bases with no gene match: 6. This CDR3 spans 14 amino acids. This receptor was identified in a woman aged 45-65 years in good health and CMV-seropositive. Sample: PBMCs. The chain links TRBV30 to TRBJ2-7; 7 bases align to TRBD1. The CDR3 sequence is CAWSRDSSPYEQYF. CDR3 bases: TGTGCCTGGAGTCGGGACAGCTCTCCCTACGAGCAGTACTTC.